These 24 T cell receptor beta chains were all obtained from the same sample, sequenced in a study of T cells in localized non-small cell lung cancer. TCRdb's copy holds only in-frame clones and misses some; the assay was immunoSEQ multiplex PCR. The data show some 11,000 clones, around 79% seen once. Material: peripheral blood, obtained before any cancer treatment. Every receptor here comes from a male donor aged 60 or over with stage I lung adenocarcinoma.

This clone was counted a few times. The chain carries TRBV19 and TRBJ1-1; 7 bases match TRBD1. Per the germline V gene, CDR1 is LNHDA and CDR2 is SQIVND (reference sequence). J lost 0 bases, V lost 7 bases, and 5 bases had no gene match. The CDR3 is made up of 14 amino acids. The CDR3: CASKDDRVNTEAFF. The CDR3 nucleotides read TGTGCCAGTAAAGATGACAGGGTGAACACTGAAGCTTTCTTT.

The chain uses TRBV7-9 and TRBJ2-2; 9 bases map to TRBD2. This CDR3 contains 16 residues. The V gene's germline CDR1 is SEHNR and CDR2 FQNEAQ (reference sequence). V gave up 2 bases and J gave up 7 bases; unmatched junction bases: 8. The CDR3 coding sequence is TGTGCCAGCAGCTTACGGATAGCGGGGGCTCACGGGGAGCTGTTTTTT. Its translation: CASSLRIAGAHGELFF.

The rearrangement links TRBV5-6 to TRBJ2-5; TRBD1 agrees at 7 bases. The CDR3 has 16 amino acids. V lost 6 bases, J lost 4 bases, and 15 bases stayed unmatched. CDR1 is SGHDT, CDR2 YYEEEE, per germline. CDR3 residues: CASMSQGVARRETQYF. The DNA for the CDR3 is TGTGCCAGCATGAGTCAGGGGGTAGCAAGGCGAGAGACCCAGTACTTC. Drawing the rest from reference TRBV5-6 and TRBJ2-5, the complete variable domain is DAGVTQSPTHLIKTRGQQVTLRCSPKSGHDTVSWYQQALGQGPQFIFQYYEEEERQRGNFPDRFSGHQFPNYSSELNVNALLLGDSALYLCASMSQGVARRETQYFGPGTRLLVL.

The chain carries TRBV6-1 and TRBJ1-5; a possible D gene is TRBD1 (6 bases). The germline V gene encodes CDR1 MNHNS and CDR2 SASEGT. The V end was cut by 6 bases, the J end by 7 bases, with 16 bases between. The CDR3 is made up of 14 amino acids. The CDR3 reads CASRPGGPLQPQHF. The CDR3 bases are TGTGCCAGCAGACCCGGGGGGCCGTTACAGCCCCAGCATTTT.

The chain links TRBV19 to TRBJ1-3, with TRBD1 identical over 9 bases. CDR3 length equals 16 residues. J lost 4 bases, V lost 7 bases, and 11 bases had no gene match. CDR1 is LNHDA, CDR2 SQIVND, per germline (reference sequence). CDR3 sequence (DNA): TGTGCCAGTACCCCGGGACAGGGATTCTTCGGAAACACCATATATTTT. Amino acids: CASTPGQGFFGNTIYF. The entire variable domain, with the rest obtained from reference TRBV19 and TRBJ1-3, is as follows: DGGITQSPKYLFRKEGQNVTLSCEQNLNHDAMYWYRQDPGQGLRLIYYSQIVNDFQKGDIAEGYSVSREKKESFPLTVTSAQKNPTAFYLCASTPGQGFFGNTIYFGEGSWLTVV.

This chain connects TRBV7-9 to TRBJ2-7, with a tentative D call TRBD2 (6 bases). Trimming took off 8 bases at V and 2 bases at J, with 13 bases between the two ends. Germline-derived CDR1 and CDR2 are SEHNR and FQNEAQ (reference sequence). CDR3 size: 13 residues. CDR3 protein: CASDPGVPYEQYF. The DNA of the CDR3 is TGTGCCAGCGACCCGGGGGTCCCCTACGAGCAGTACTTC. Variable domain in full (rest from reference TRBV7-9 and TRBJ2-7): DTGVSQNPRHKITKRGQNVTFRCDPISEHNRLYWYRQTLGQGPEFLTYFQNEAQLEKSRLLSDRFSAERPKGSFSTLEIQRTEQGDSAMYLCASDPGVPYEQYFGPGTRLTVT.

This clone was recorded a few times. This sequence joins TRBV7-9 and TRBJ2-1; D assignment may be TRBD1 or TRBD2 (6 bases each). Germline V lookup: CDR1 SEHNR, CDR2 FQNEAQ (reference sequence). V was pared by 4 bases and J by 9 bases, with 31 bases between. The CDR3 covers 19 residues. CDR3 in DNA: TGTGCCAGCAGCTCCCGGCAGGGGCTTGGGGCGGGAAGGTTGACTGAGCAGTTCTTC. Encoded protein: CASSSRQGLGAGRLTEQFF.

The CDR3 DNA reads TGTGCCAGCAGCTTGATAGCGGGGATGAACACTGAAGCTTTCTTT. It encodes CASSLIAGMNTEAFF. The chain has TRBV5-6 and TRBJ1-1, with D unresolved. Germline assignment: CDR1 SGHDT and CDR2 YYEEEE. V gave up 1 base and J gave up 0 bases, with 10 bases separating them. This CDR3 region has 15 residues.

J is TRBJ1-2 and V is TRBV5-6, with unresolved D. V was pared by 2 bases and J by 0 bases, with 8 bases between. The germline gives CDR1 SGHDT, CDR2 YYEEEE. This CDR3 spans 14 amino acids. In DNA form, the CDR3 reads TGTGCCAGCAGCTTAGGAAGGACTAACTATGGCTACACCTTC. It is translated as CASSLGRTNYGYTF.

In this sample, this clone turned up once. The chain couples TRBV5-4 to TRBJ2-5; D is unresolved. Germline V lookup: CDR1 SGHNT, CDR2 YYREEE (reference sequence). This CDR3 is built from 12 residues. V was pared by 2 bases and J by 2 bases, with 4 bases between. CDR3 DNA sequence: TGTGCCAGCAGCTTCCCTCAAGAGACCCAGTACTTC. Its protein is CASSFPQETQYF.

The chain recombines TRBV11-2 with TRBJ1-2; D is unresolved. This CDR3 contains 14 residues. Germline CDR1 is SGHAT and CDR2 is FQNNGV. The germline V and J ends were trimmed by 4 bases and 0 bases, with 9 bases remaining between them. CDR3 in DNA: TGTGCCAGCAGCTCAGGACTAGCTAACTATGGCTACACCTTC. Amino acid sequence: CASSSGLANYGYTF.

This clone was seen a few times. The rearrangement links TRBV6-4 to TRBJ1-5; D might be TRBD1 (6 bases). From germline, CDR1 is MRHNA and CDR2 SNTAGT. Trimming took off 8 bases at V and 0 bases at J, with 17 bases between the two ends. The length of the CDR3 is 16 residues. The CDR3 bases are TGTGCCAGCGGATCCTACAGGGACCATAGCAATCAGCCCCAGCATTTT. Amino acids: CASGSYRDHSNQPQHF.

The chain has TRBV7-2 and TRBJ2-2; 9 positions match TRBD2. The length of the CDR3 is 15 residues. V trimming: 5 bases; J trimming: 4 bases; junction bases outside the gene matches: 5. The germline V gene has CDR1 SGHTA and CDR2 FQGNSA. The CDR3 sequence is CASSLSGGPTGELFF. The CDR3 DNA sequence: TGTGCCAGCAGCCTCAGCGGGGGGCCCACCGGGGAGCTGTTTTTT. The full variable domain, completed using reference TRBV7-2 and TRBJ2-2, is GAGVSQSPSNKVTEKGKDVELRCDPISGHTALYWYRQSLGQGLEFLIYFQGNSAPDKSGLPSDRFSAERTGGSVSTLTIQRTQQEDSAVYLCASSLSGGPTGELFFGEGSRLTVL.

This clone has only one observation. The chain combines TRBV5-4 with TRBJ1-2, with TRBD1 matching 7 bases. This CDR3 comprises 14 residues. V shed 0 bases, J shed 4 bases, and the junction held 3 bases outside the gene matches. Germline CDR1 is SGHNT and CDR2 is YYREEE (reference sequence). The CDR3 protein is CASSLGQGGYGYTF. The CDR3 DNA follows: TGTGCCAGCAGCTTGGGCCAGGGGGGCTATGGCTACACCTTC.

The V and J genes are TRBV28 and TRBJ2-7; D call uncertain. Trimming left V 1 base short and J 7 bases short, with 5 bases between. The V gene's germline CDR1 is MDHEN and CDR2 SYDVKM. This CDR3 region has 11 residues. As DNA, the CDR3 is TGTGCCAGCAGTTTATTGTATGAGCAGTACTTC. Translating gives CASSLLYEQYF.

The chain links TRBV5-1 to TRBJ2-3; 13 bases line up with TRBD2. This CDR3 spans 16 amino acids. CDR1 is SGHRS, CDR2 YFSETQ, per germline. Unmatched junction bases numbered 5, after V lost 5 bases and J lost 2 bases. The CDR3 sequence is CASRTGTSGATDTQYF. In DNA, the CDR3 is TGCGCCAGCAGGACGGGGACTAGCGGGGCCACAGATACGCAGTATTTT.

V is TRBV7-3 and J is TRBJ2-2; a possible D gene is TRBD2 (6 bases). Trimming removed 5 bases from V and 4 bases from J, with 11 bases in between. The CDR3 length is 14 residues. Germline V gene sequence: CDR1 SGHTA, CDR2 FQGTGA. DNA for the CDR3: TGTGCCAGCAGCAAGATAGCGGCCACCGGGGAGCTGTTTTTT. Its translation: CASSKIAATGELFF.

The chain recombines TRBV7-9 with TRBJ2-3; TRBD2 aligns across 10 bases. Germline CDR1 SEHNR, CDR2 FQNEAQ (reference sequence). The CDR3 has 17 amino acids. V was clipped by 5 bases and J by 0 bases; unmatched bases: 8. For the CDR3, the DNA is TGTGCCAGCAGCCCCAACCGAGCGGGGGGGAGCACAGATACGCAGTATTTT. Its protein product is CASSPNRAGGSTDTQYF.

The chain combines TRBV6-5 with TRBJ1-3; TRBD1 might be the D (5 bases). V lost 4 bases and J 0 bases, leaving 10 bases between the germline ends. The germline V gene has CDR1 MNHEY and CDR2 SVGAGI. This CDR3 is built from 15 residues. CDR3 protein: CASSSTQGSGNTIYF. The CDR3 nucleotides read TGTGCCAGCAGTTCTACCCAGGGCTCTGGAAACACCATATATTTT.

The J gene is TRBJ1-1, the V gene TRBV20-1; no firm D call. CDR1 and CDR2 from the germline V gene are DFQATT and SNEGSKA (reference sequence). V was shortened by 6 bases and J by 3 bases, with 8 bases between the two germline ends. The CDR3 is made up of 11 amino acids. DNA for the CDR3: TGCAGTGCCCGGAAGGACACTGAAGCTTTCTTT. Translation: CSARKDTEAFF.

DNA of the CDR3: TGCGCCAGCAGTCTAGGACAGGCCAATCAGCCCCAGCATTTT. Amino acids: CASSLGQANQPQHF. The chain employs TRBV4-1 and TRBJ1-5; 7 bases are shared with TRBD1. This CDR3 region has 14 residues. Looked up from germline, CDR1 is MGHRA and CDR2 is YSYEKL. The junction had 5 bases not matched to a gene; V was cut back by 6 bases and J by 3 bases.

This clone has more than one count but fewer than ten. The chain recombines TRBV10-1 with TRBJ2-4, with 9 bases that match TRBD1. V trimming: 6 bases; J trimming: 7 bases; junction bases outside the gene matches: 4. The CDR3 runs 13 residues. Germline V lookup: CDR1 WNHNN, CDR2 SYGVQD (reference sequence). The CDR3 is CASSRDRANIQYF. The DNA for the CDR3 is TGCGCCAGCAGCCGGGACAGGGCGAACATTCAGTACTTC.

The chain couples TRBV19 to TRBJ1-2, with D possibly matching TRBD1 (5 bases). This CDR3 contains 15 residues. Germline V gives CDR1 LNHDA, CDR2 SQIVND (reference sequence). The ends were cut back, 7 bases at V and 4 bases at J, with 19 bases in the middle. CDR3 protein: CASTMGTGSTYGYTF. DNA for the CDR3: TGTGCCAGTACCATGGGAACAGGCTCCACCTATGGCTACACCTTC.

The V call is TRBV28, the J call TRBJ2-1; TRBD1 aligns across 9 bases. The germline CDR1 and CDR2 sequences are MDHEN and SYDVKM. The junction had 8 bases not matched to a gene; V was cut back by 0 bases and J by 5 bases. The CDR3 is 17 amino acids. CDR3 DNA: TGTGCCAGCAGTTTATGGGGAACTGGACAGGGGCACAATGAGCAGTTCTTC. It translates to CASSLWGTGQGHNEQFF.